The 23 T cell receptor beta chains below come from one sample, sequenced in a study of blood T cell repertoires in COVID-19. Assay used: immunoSEQ multiplex PCR; TCRdb lists only in-frame clones, some missing. The sample comprises some 150,000 clones, 80% to 90% of which are singletons, and about 2.6% rests with the top ten. The specimen was peripheral blood. The receptors originated from a man in his 60s with acute or convalescent COVID-19.

The chain couples TRBV19 to TRBJ1-2; possibly TRBD1 for D (5 bases). V lost 6 bases to trimming and J lost 8 bases, with 22 bases between them. Germline-derived CDR1 and CDR2 are LNHDA and SQIVND (reference sequence). The CDR3 spans 15 residues. For the CDR3, the DNA is TGTGCCAGTAGCGAGCTGGTGGGGGGTCTTCGCGGCTACACCTTC. This codes for CASSELVGGLRGYTF. The whole variable domain, remainder taken from reference TRBV19 and TRBJ1-2, is DGGITQSPKYLFRKEGQNVTLSCEQNLNHDAMYWYRQDPGQGLRLIYYSQIVNDFQKGDIAEGYSVSREKKESFPLTVTSAQKNPTAFYLCASSELVGGLRGYTFGSGTRLTVV.

The CDR3 DNA follows: TGTGCCGACAGAGTTTCTAACTATGGCTACACCTTC. Its translation: CADRVSNYGYTF. V usage is TRBV6-6 and J usage is TRBJ1-2; TRBD1 might be the D (5 bases). Per germline, CDR1 MNHNY and CDR2 SVGAGI (reference sequence). Trimming removed 11 bases at V and 0 bases at J, with 10 bases between. CDR3 length: 12 residues.

This clone was detected a few times. This chain uses TRBV5-1 with TRBJ1-5; D is ambiguous. The CDR3 runs to 13 residues. Trimming cost V 4 bases and J 6 bases, with 11 bases left between them. Germline loops: CDR1 SGHRS, CDR2 YFSETQ. The CDR3 protein is CASSQMPTQPQHF. The DNA of the CDR3 is TGCGCCAGCAGCCAGATGCCCACTCAGCCCCAGCATTTT. Looking up the rest from reference TRBV5-1 and TRBJ1-5 gives the full variable domain: KAGVTQTPRYLIKTRGQQVTLSCSPISGHRSVSWYQQTPGQGLQFLFEYFSETQRNKGNFPGRFSGRQFSNSRSEMNVSTLELGDSALYLCASSQMPTQPQHFGDGTRLSIL.

The CDR3 region is CASSLVDRVGNYGYTF. CDR3 nucleotide sequence: TGTGCCAGCAGCTTGGTGGACAGGGTGGGCAACTATGGCTACACCTTC. The chain carries TRBV5-4 and TRBJ1-2, with 8 bases identical to TRBD1. The CDR3 covers 16 residues. Germline V gives CDR1 SGHNT, CDR2 YYREEE (reference sequence). The ends lost 0 bases at V and 2 bases at J; junction bases unmatched: 6.

The V and J genes are TRBV30 and TRBJ1-2; D is uncertain. The CDR3 extends over 12 amino acids. V was trimmed by 2 bases and J by 4 bases, leaving 8 bases between them. CDR1 is GTSNPN and CDR2 is SVGIG in the germline V gene (reference sequence). As DNA, the CDR3 is TGTGCCTGGAGTCCGGAGGGCTATGGCTACACCTTC. Amino acid sequence: CAWSPEGYGYTF. Combining the CDR3 with reference TRBV30 and TRBJ1-2 gives the whole variable domain SQTIHQWPATLVQPVGSPLSLECTVEGTSNPNLYWYRQAAGRGLQLLFYSVGIGQISSEVPQNLSASRPQDRQFILSSKKLLLSDSGFYLCAWSPEGYGYTFGSGTRLTVV.

The V call is TRBV6-2 or TRBV6-3, the J call TRBJ2-1; possible D gene TRBD1, 6 bases. The V and J ends lost 4 bases and 9 bases respectively, with 13 bases between them. This CDR3 is 13 amino acids long. From germline, CDR1 is MNHEY and CDR2 SVGEGT. The CDR3 DNA reads as TGTGCCAGCAGTTTCCGACAGGATGGTGAGCAGTTCTTC. This sequence encodes CASSFRQDGEQFF.

The chain links TRBV19 to TRBJ1-6; 12 positions match TRBD1. This CDR3 contains 14 residues. CDR1 is LNHDA and CDR2 is SQIVND in the germline V gene (reference sequence). V lost 4 bases and J lost 12; bases outside the gene matches: 4. The CDR3 region has the DNA TGTGCCAGTAGTACCGGGACAGGGGGCTTACCCCTCCACTTT. Residues: CASSTGTGGLPLHF. Based on the CDR3 plus reference TRBV19 and TRBJ1-6, the full variable domain is DGGITQSPKYLFRKEGQNVTLSCEQNLNHDAMYWYRQDPGQGLRLIYYSQIVNDFQKGDIAEGYSVSREKKESFPLTVTSAQKNPTAFYLCASSTGTGGLPLHFGNGTRLTVT.

The chain recombines TRBV2 with TRBJ2-5; TRBD2 is a possible D gene (6 bases). CDR3 length: 15 residues. The V end was cut by 6 bases, the J end by 4 bases, with 18 bases between. Germline values: CDR1 SNHLY, CDR2 FYNNEI. The CDR3 region is CASRGGQGRGETQYF. The CDR3 DNA sequence: TGTGCCAGCAGGGGGGGTCAGGGAAGGGGAGAGACCCAGTACTTC.

V usage is TRBV9 and J usage is TRBJ1-5; D possibly corresponds to TRBD1 (6 bases). CDR3 length: 13 amino acids. Trimming stripped 5 bases from V and 7 bases from J, with 13 bases between. The germline CDR1 and CDR2 sequences are SGDLS and YYNGEE. The CDR3 reads CASSEGDYQPQHF. The CDR3 DNA sequence: TGTGCCAGCAGTGAGGGGGACTACCAGCCCCAGCATTTT.

The chain is built from TRBV18 and TRBJ2-7; the D gene is possibly TRBD1 (8 bases). The CDR3 spans 14 residues. V was cut by 5 bases and J by 4 bases, with 15 bases left in between. Germline V gives CDR1 KGHSH, CDR2 LQKENI. The CDR3 protein is CASSLQGEGYEQYF. The CDR3 DNA sequence: TGTGCCAGCTCATTACAGGGGGAGGGGTACGAGCAGTACTTC.

The chain carries TRBV11-2 and TRBJ2-5; D is perhaps TRBD2 (6 bases). The V end was cut by 0 bases, the J end by 4 bases, with 9 bases between. Germline loops: CDR1 SGHAT, CDR2 FQNNGV. The CDR3 totals 14 residues. For the CDR3, the DNA is TGTGCCAGCAGCTTAGAAACTAGCCCAGAGACCCAGTACTTC. Translation: CASSLETSPETQYF.

V gene TRBV5-1 combines with J gene TRBJ1-2; no definite D call. The V end lost 5 bases, the J end lost 0 bases, and 11 bases lay between the germline ends. CDR3 length equals 14 residues. CDR1 is SGHRS, CDR2 YFSETQ, per germline. The CDR3 nucleotides read TGCGCCAGCAGGGCGGCAGCCGCTAACTATGGCTACACCTTC. Translation: CASRAAAANYGYTF.

This clone was counted a single time. V is TRBV10-3 and J is TRBJ2-7, with TRBD1 matching 12 bases. Germline V lookup: CDR1 ENHRY, CDR2 SYGVKD. The CDR3 is 12 amino acids. Trimming at V came to 6 bases and at J to 12 bases, leaving 6 bases not matched to a gene. This CDR3 reads CAIRGQGAEGYF. DNA for the CDR3: TGTGCCATCAGGGGACAGGGGGCTGAGGGGTACTTC.

V gene TRBV5-6 combines with J gene TRBJ2-7; 10 bases are a match to TRBD1. Looked up from germline, CDR1 is SGHDT and CDR2 is YYEEEE. The CDR3 sequence is 14 residues long. Trimming removed 4 bases from V and 6 bases from J; junction bases left unmatched: 7. For the CDR3, the DNA is TGTGCCAGCAGCCCCGGGACAGGGGATCTCGAGCAGTACTTC. Residues: CASSPGTGDLEQYF.

Of note for this clone: At one end, the junction sequence differs from germline, possibly due to a read error. The same CDR3 can be traced to other DNA sequences in this sample. V usage is TRBV29-1 and J usage is TRBJ1-2; D might be TRBD1 (5 bases). This CDR3 contains 10 residues. Germline-derived CDR1 and CDR2 are SQVTM and ANQGSEA. This chain's CDR3 is CSVDSYGYTF. The CDR3 bases are TGTAGCGTTGACAGCTATGGCTACACCTTC.

This CDR3 reads CASSWGGQPQHF. The CDR3 DNA reads TGTGCCAGCAGCTGGGGGGGCCAGCCCCAGCATTTT. The chain recombines TRBV3-1 (or the pseudogene TRBV3-2) with TRBJ1-5; TRBD1 might be the D (6 bases). CDR1 is LGHDT, CDR2 YNNKEL, per germline (reference sequence). The CDR3 loop spans 12 amino acids. Trimming pared 5 bases from V and 7 bases from J, leaving 9 bases between.

V is TRBV19 and J is TRBJ1-1, with 8 bases fitting TRBD1. The V segment lost 8 bases and the J segment 7 bases; nucleotides outside the gene matches: 12. Germline V gene sequence: CDR1 LNHDA, CDR2 SQIVND (reference sequence). The CDR3 runs to 14 residues. The CDR3 loop is CASRWTGRKSEAFF. DNA of the CDR3: TGTGCCAGTCGCTGGACAGGGAGGAAAAGTGAAGCTTTCTTT.

This clone occurred a few times. The chain has TRBV5-4 and TRBJ1-2; 7 nucleotides line up with TRBD1. J gave up 8 bases and V 4 bases, and 11 bases lay outside the gene matches. The CDR3 has 14 amino acids. Germline CDR1 is SGHNT and CDR2 is YYREEE (reference sequence). The CDR3 region is CASSLDRDFFGYTF. The CDR3 DNA reads as TGTGCCAGCAGCCTAGACAGGGATTTTTTCGGCTACACCTTC.

The chain links TRBV5-6 to TRBJ1-2; D remains unclear. V dropped 3 bases and J dropped 8 bases, with 14 bases sitting between them. This CDR3 comprises 13 residues. Germline V lookup: CDR1 SGHDT, CDR2 YYEEEE. The CDR3 loop reads CASSSRVAGGYTF. The CDR3, as DNA: TGTGCCAGCAGCTCACGGGTGGCGGGGGGCTACACCTTC.

The rearrangement joins TRBV6-5 to TRBJ2-7; 7 nucleotides align to TRBD1. Trimming cost V 6 bases and J 3 bases; bases outside gene matches: 2. This CDR3 is built from 12 residues. CDR1 is MNHEY and CDR2 is SVGAGI in the germline V gene. This CDR3 is CASRRDSYEQYF. Written as DNA, the CDR3 is TGTGCCAGCAGAAGGGACAGCTACGAGCAGTACTTC.

The chain employs TRBV11-2 and TRBJ2-5; TRBD2 matches at 8 bases. J gave up 5 bases and V 7 bases, and 12 bases lay outside the gene matches. CDR3 size: 15 residues. Per the germline V gene, CDR1 is SGHAT and CDR2 is FQNNGV. For the CDR3, the DNA is TGTGCCAGCATCCGGGGAGCGGGGGATCTGGAGACCCAGTACTTC. It codes for CASIRGAGDLETQYF.

The genes are TRBV6-5 and TRBJ1-2; 7 positions agree with TRBD1. The CDR3 has 14 amino acids. The V and J ends lost 6 bases and 6 bases, in that order; junction bases with no gene match: 10. Germline lookup yields CDR1 MNHEY and CDR2 SVGAGI. Here the CDR3 reads CASSRGEERDGYTF. Written as DNA, the CDR3 is TGTGCCAGCAGCAGGGGGGAGGAGAGGGATGGCTACACCTTC.

On this clone itself: Other DNA sequences of this sample code for an identical CDR3. The gene calls are TRBV5-1 and TRBJ1-1, with no clear D. CDR1 is SGHRS and CDR2 is YFSETQ in the germline V gene. The V and J ends lost 0 bases and 5 bases respectively, with 8 bases between them. The CDR3 length is 13 residues. CDR3: CASSLGQRTEAFF. The CDR3 DNA reads TGCGCCAGCAGCTTGGGGCAGCGGACTGAAGCTTTCTTT.